These 19 T cell receptor beta chains came from one sample sequenced in a study of shared clonotypes between healthy human individuals. Profiled with immunoSEQ multiplex PCR; TCRdb holds only in-frame clones, not every one. The data show around 2.5 million clones, with over 85% seen just once and 0.35% to 0.45% held by the top ten. Sequencing was performed on naive CD4+ T cells from PBMCs. Subset: CD45RA+ positively selected. All receptors come from a man younger than 30 in good health. Some clones in this sample may be carry-over from other donors' samples.

With respect to this clone: Other DNA variants within this sample encode the same CDR3. The V and J genes are TRBV28 and TRBJ1-2; 11 nucleotides agree with TRBD1. The CDR3 extends over 15 amino acids. Per germline, CDR1 MDHEN and CDR2 SYDVKM. The junction had 2 bases not matched to a gene; V was cut back by 5 bases and J by 0 bases. CDR3 loop: CASSPGQGANYGYTF. The DNA for the CDR3 is TGTGCCAGCAGTCCGGGACAGGGGGCTAACTATGGCTACACCTTC.

The chain is built from TRBV5-1 and TRBJ2-3; 7 nucleotides align to TRBD2. The CDR3 loop spans 16 amino acids. Germline V gene sequence: CDR1 SGHRS, CDR2 YFSETQ. The V and J ends lost 4 bases and 1 base, in that order; junction bases with no gene match: 9. The CDR3 DNA reads as TGCGCCAGCAGCACCCGGGCAAGCGGGGGCACAGATACGCAGTATTTT. It specifies CASSTRASGGTDTQYF. The variable domain in full, completed from reference TRBV5-1 and TRBJ2-3, reads KAGVTQTPRYLIKTRGQQVTLSCSPISGHRSVSWYQQTPGQGLQFLFEYFSETQRNKGNFPGRFSGRQFSNSRSEMNVSTLELGDSALYLCASSTRASGGTDTQYFGPGTRLTVL.

The chain is built from TRBV5-1 and TRBJ1-5, with D maybe TRBD1 (5 bases). Trimming stripped 3 bases from V and 6 bases from J, with 13 bases between. CDR1 SGHRS and CDR2 YFSETQ come from the germline V gene. This CDR3 is built from 14 residues. The CDR3 loop reads CASSSQGEGQPQHF. The CDR3 DNA follows: TGCGCCAGCAGCTCCCAGGGTGAGGGTCAGCCCCAGCATTTT.

The rearrangement uses TRBV5-1 and TRBJ2-5; unclear D gene. CDR3 length: 15 residues. In germline, CDR1 is SGHRS, CDR2 YFSETQ. The V gene lost 0 bases and the J gene lost 0 bases, with 9 bases spanning the gap. The CDR3 reads CASSLDIANQETQYF. The CDR3 DNA sequence: TGCGCCAGCAGCTTGGATATCGCAAACCAAGAGACCCAGTACTTC.

The J gene is TRBJ2-1, the V gene TRBV28; TRBD2 aligns across 9 bases. The J segment lost 8 bases and the V segment lost 4 bases, leaving 12 bases of the junction unmatched. CDR1 is MDHEN and CDR2 is SYDVKM in the germline V gene. CDR3 length: 16 residues. CDR3 DNA: TGTGCCAGCAGTTCCTCGGGTAGCGGGAGTAGCGATGAGCAGTTCTTC. It encodes CASSSSGSGSSDEQFF. The full variable domain, rest sourced from reference TRBV28 and TRBJ2-1, is DVKVTQSSRYLVKRTGEKVFLECVQDMDHENMFWYRQDPGLGLRLIYFSYDVKMKEKGDIPEGYSVSREKKERFSLILESASTNQTSMYLCASSSSGSGSSDEQFFGPGTRLTVL.

V usage is TRBV29-1 and J usage is TRBJ2-1; 8 positions agree with TRBD2. The germline V gene encodes CDR1 SQVTM and CDR2 ANQGSEA. The CDR3 has 16 residues. V shed 6 bases, J shed 6 bases, and the junction held 16 bases outside the gene matches. CDR3 amino acids: CSVLQGPGLGANEQFF. DNA for the CDR3: TGCAGCGTACTACAAGGACCGGGACTAGGGGCCAATGAGCAGTTCTTC.

The chain joins TRBV19 to TRBJ1-5; D possibly corresponds to TRBD1 (5 bases). With 5 bases removed from V and 5 bases from J, the gap between germline ends came to 13 bases. This CDR3 is built from 14 residues. Germline values: CDR1 LNHDA, CDR2 SQIVND (reference sequence). The CDR3 DNA reads TGTGCCAGTAGTCCAGGGTTTTGGCATCAGCCCCAGCATTTT. Its protein product is CASSPGFWHQPQHF.

The count of this clone is one. The rearrangement uses TRBV5-1 and TRBJ2-3; TRBD2 might be the D (6 bases). The V end lost 4 bases, the J end lost 1 base, and 16 bases lay between the germline ends. Germline-derived CDR1 and CDR2 are SGHRS and YFSETQ. There are 16 residues in the CDR3. CDR3 sequence: CASSLIAVAGTDTQYF. CDR3 in DNA: TGCGCCAGCAGCCTTATAGCGGTAGCGGGCACAGATACGCAGTATTTT.

V usage is TRBV7-9 and J usage is TRBJ2-2; 11 positions match TRBD1. Unmatched junction bases numbered 11, after V lost 4 bases and J lost 7 bases. Germline V lookup: CDR1 SEHNR, CDR2 FQNEAQ (reference sequence). The CDR3 runs to 17 residues. In nucleotides, the CDR3 is TGTGCCAGCAGCTCGACCCGCGGGACAGGGGGGGTCGGGGAGCTGTTTTTT. Translation gives CASSSTRGTGGVGELFF. The full variable domain, its missing parts supplied by reference TRBV7-9 and TRBJ2-2, is DTGVSQNPRHKITKRGQNVTFRCDPISEHNRLYWYRQTLGQGPEFLTYFQNEAQLEKSRLLSDRFSAERPKGSFSTLEIQRTEQGDSAMYLCASSSTRGTGGVGELFFGEGSRLTVL.

About this clone itself: Different DNA sequences within this sample yield the same CDR3. This rearrangement joins TRBV9 to TRBJ2-5; D remains unclear. This CDR3 is 13 amino acids long. Germline V gene data show CDR1 as SGDLS and CDR2 as YYNGEE. Trimming took 0 bases from V and 5 from J, leaving 8 bases between them. CDR3 in DNA: TGTGCCAGCAGCGTAGGGACCCGGGAGACCCAGTACTTC. This codes for CASSVGTRETQYF. Combining the CDR3 with reference TRBV9 and TRBJ2-5 gives the whole variable domain DSGVTQTPKHLITATGQRVTLRCSPRSGDLSVYWYQQSLDQGLQFLIQYYNGEERAKGNILERFSAQQFPDLHSELNLSSLELGDSALYFCASSVGTRETQYFGPGTRLLVL.

The CDR3 spells CASSKAVNQPQHF. Here the CDR3 DNA reads TGTGCCAGCAGCAAAGCGGTCAATCAGCCCCAGCATTTT. The chain uses TRBV5-5 and TRBJ1-5; no firm D call. This CDR3 is built from 13 residues. V was trimmed by 4 bases and J by 3 bases, leaving 8 bases between them. The germline CDR1 and CDR2 sequences are SGHKS and YYEKEE (reference sequence).

The gene calls are TRBV2 and TRBJ2-5, with D perhaps TRBD1 (5 bases). The CDR3 has 15 amino acids. With 4 bases removed from V and 5 bases from J, the gap between germline ends came to 17 bases. Germline V gene lookup returns CDR1 SNHLY and CDR2 FYNNEI. The CDR3 loop is CASSGVAGKWETQYF. In nucleotides, the CDR3 is TGTGCCAGCAGTGGCGTGGCAGGGAAGTGGGAGACCCAGTACTTC.

This clone appeared once. The chain recombines TRBV5-4 with TRBJ2-5; 14 bases fit TRBD2. V lost 6 bases, J lost 2 bases, and 12 bases stayed unmatched. From germline, CDR1 is SGHNT and CDR2 YYREEE (reference sequence). The CDR3 consists of 18 residues. Here the CDR3 reads CASTKGGLAGAKQETQYF. The CDR3 DNA sequence: TGTGCCAGCACCAAAGGGGGACTAGCGGGAGCTAAGCAAGAGACCCAGTACTTC. Full variable domain (missing parts from reference TRBV5-4 and TRBJ2-5): ETGVTQSPTHLIKTRGQQVTLRCSSQSGHNTVSWYQQALGQGPQFIFQYYREEENGRGNFPPRFSGLQFPNYSSELNVNALELDDSALYLCASTKGGLAGAKQETQYFGPGTRLLVL.

The CDR3 sequence is CASSGQVTLGELFF. CDR3 in DNA: TGTGCCAGCAGCGGGCAAGTGACCCTCGGGGAGCTGTTTTTT. The chain uses TRBV7-2 and TRBJ2-2; D call uncertain. This CDR3 has 14 amino acids. V was pared by 5 bases and J by 7 bases, with 14 bases between. The germline V gene encodes CDR1 SGHTA and CDR2 FQGNSA.

V and J are TRBV7-9 and TRBJ1-1; no firm D call. Trimming cost V 3 bases and J 3 bases, with 11 bases left between them. This CDR3 is built from 14 residues. Germline CDR1 and CDR2: SEHNR and FQNEAQ (reference sequence). The CDR3 nucleotides are TGTGCCAGCAGCTTGGACCTCCCCTACACTGAAGCTTTCTTT. Translated, it gives CASSLDLPYTEAFF.

This clone was detected only once. The chain employs TRBV5-1 and TRBJ2-1, with 7 bases identical to TRBD2. Germline CDR1 SGHRS, CDR2 YFSETQ. V gave up 1 base and J gave up 8 bases; unmatched junction bases: 9. The CDR3 length is 15 residues. The CDR3 DNA follows: TGCGCCAGCAGCTTGTTTGCGGGAGAAATTGATGAGCAGTTCTTC. It translates to CASSLFAGEIDEQFF.

V gene TRBV28 combines with J gene TRBJ2-5; TRBD1 might be the D (5 bases). This CDR3 is 11 amino acids long. Trimming pared 8 bases from V and 5 bases from J, leaving 9 bases between. Germline V gene lookup returns CDR1 MDHEN and CDR2 SYDVKM. The DNA for the CDR3 is TGTGCCAGCGGAAAGGGGGAGACCCAGTACTTC. This encodes CASGKGETQYF.

This rearrangement joins TRBV28 to TRBJ1-2; D is perhaps TRBD1 (6 bases). Germline-derived CDR1 and CDR2 are MDHEN and SYDVKM. This CDR3 contains 20 residues. V shed 7 bases and J shed 0 bases, with 30 bases lying between them. For the CDR3, the DNA is TGTGCCAGCAAACCCGGGGGGGCAGGGCGCCGGCTAAGTCCTAACTATGGCTACACCTTC. This encodes CASKPGGAGRRLSPNYGYTF.

CDR3 sequence (DNA): TGTGCCAGCATCCCAACTGGGAGGGCGTGGGACACTGAAGCTTTCTTT. Protein sequence: CASIPTGRAWDTEAFF. The J gene is TRBJ1-1, the V gene TRBV28, with no clear D. CDR1 is MDHEN and CDR2 is SYDVKM in the germline V gene. Trimming stripped 7 bases from V and 3 bases from J, with 21 bases between. CDR3 length: 16 residues.